This T cell receptor (beta chain) stems from a study of PD-1 blockade in classical Hodgkin lymphoma. Sequenced by immunoSEQ multiplex PCR; TCRdb stores in-frame clones only, minus some. The data contain some 70,000 clones, approximately 93% of them seen just once; the ten biggest clones take up about 2.6%. Time point defined: newly diagnosed, previously untreated cHL patient sample. Material: peripheral blood mononuclear cells (PBMCs). This sequence originates from a human donor with classical Hodgkin lymphoma.

The CDR3 loop reads CASSLRENTEAFF. The CDR3 DNA reads as TGTGCCAGCTCACTTCGAGAGAACACTGAAGCTTTCTTT. The V and J genes are TRBV18 and TRBJ1-1; D gene ambiguous. The CDR3 has 13 amino acids. Germline CDR1 KGHSH, CDR2 LQKENI. Deletions cut 4 bases from V and 1 base from J, with 7 bases between.